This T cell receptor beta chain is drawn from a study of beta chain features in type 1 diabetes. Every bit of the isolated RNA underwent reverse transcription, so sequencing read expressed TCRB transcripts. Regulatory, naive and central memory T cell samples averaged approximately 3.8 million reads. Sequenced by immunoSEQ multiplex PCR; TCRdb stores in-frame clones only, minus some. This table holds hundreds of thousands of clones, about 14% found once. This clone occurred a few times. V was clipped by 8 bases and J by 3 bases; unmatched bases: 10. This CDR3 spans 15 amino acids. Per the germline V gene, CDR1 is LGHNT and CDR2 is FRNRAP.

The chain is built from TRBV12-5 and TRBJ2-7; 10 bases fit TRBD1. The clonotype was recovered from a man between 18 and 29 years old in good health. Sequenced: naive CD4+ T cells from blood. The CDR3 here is CASIPGQGPYYEQYF. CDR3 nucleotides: TGTGCTAGTATCCCGGGACAGGGGCCTTACTACGAGCAGTACTTC.